This T cell receptor (beta chain) originates from a study of shared clonotypes between healthy human individuals. As to this clone: The target antigen is unknown.

The CDR3 sequence is 12 residues long. The germline CDR1 and CDR2 sequences are MNHNY and SVGAGI (reference sequence). The ends were cut back, 7 bases at V and 9 bases at J, with 15 bases in the middle. Study-level results: Lower generation probabilities were found for non-shared clonotypes than for those shared by all four donors.

The data were produced by immunoSEQ multiplex PCR, yet TCRdb's version contains in-frame clones alone and is incomplete. The sample consists of millions of clones, 85% to 95% of them appearing once. This chain uses TRBV6-6 with TRBJ1-2, with D perhaps TRBD1 (6 bases). Material: naive CD4+ T cells from PBMCs. Described subset: CD45RA+ positively selected. The TCR originated in a man between 18 and 35 years old in good health. Some clones in this sample may be carry-over from other donors' samples. The CDR3 region is CASTAGGRSYTF. The CDR3 bases are TGTGCCAGCACCGCGGGGGGCAGAAGCTACACCTTC.